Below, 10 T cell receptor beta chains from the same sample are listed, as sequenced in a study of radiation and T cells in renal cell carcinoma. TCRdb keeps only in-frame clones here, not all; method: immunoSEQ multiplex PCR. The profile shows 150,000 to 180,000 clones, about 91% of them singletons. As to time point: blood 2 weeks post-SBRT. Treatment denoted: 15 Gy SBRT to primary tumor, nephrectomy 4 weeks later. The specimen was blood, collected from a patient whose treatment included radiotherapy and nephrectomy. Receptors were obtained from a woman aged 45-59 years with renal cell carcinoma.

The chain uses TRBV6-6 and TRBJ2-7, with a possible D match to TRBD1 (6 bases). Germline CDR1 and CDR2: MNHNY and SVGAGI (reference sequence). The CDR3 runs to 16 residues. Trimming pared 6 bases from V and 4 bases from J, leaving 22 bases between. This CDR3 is CASRDVQGARDYEQYF. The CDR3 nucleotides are TGTGCCAGCAGGGACGTACAGGGAGCTAGGGATTACGAGCAGTACTTC.

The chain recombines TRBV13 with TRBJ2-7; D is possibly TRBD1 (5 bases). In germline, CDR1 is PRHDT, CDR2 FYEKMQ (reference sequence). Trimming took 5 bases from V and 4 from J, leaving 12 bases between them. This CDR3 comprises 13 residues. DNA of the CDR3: TGTGCCAGCAGCCCAGGGCCTTTATACGAGCAGTACTTC. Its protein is CASSPGPLYEQYF.

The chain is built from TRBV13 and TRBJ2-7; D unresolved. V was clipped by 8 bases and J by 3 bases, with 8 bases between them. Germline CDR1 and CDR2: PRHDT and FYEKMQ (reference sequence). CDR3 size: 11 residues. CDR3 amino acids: CASGVFYEQYF. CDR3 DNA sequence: TGTGCCAGCGGAGTTTTCTACGAGCAGTACTTC.

The CDR3 is CASSELALGSYEQYF. CDR3 sequence (DNA): TGTGCCAGCAGTGAATTGGCTTTAGGATCCTACGAGCAGTACTTC. The chain has TRBV6-1 and TRBJ2-7; D is uncertain. The V end lost 2 bases, the J end lost 1 base, and 12 bases lay between the germline ends. Per germline, CDR1 MNHNS and CDR2 SASEGT. The CDR3 length is 15 residues.

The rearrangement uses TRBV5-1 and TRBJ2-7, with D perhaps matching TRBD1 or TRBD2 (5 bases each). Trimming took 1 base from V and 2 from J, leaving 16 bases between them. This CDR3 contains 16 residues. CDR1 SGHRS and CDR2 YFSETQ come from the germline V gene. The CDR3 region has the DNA TGCGCCAGCAGCTTGTGGGGGACGACAAAACCCTACGAGCAGTACTTC. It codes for CASSLWGTTKPYEQYF.

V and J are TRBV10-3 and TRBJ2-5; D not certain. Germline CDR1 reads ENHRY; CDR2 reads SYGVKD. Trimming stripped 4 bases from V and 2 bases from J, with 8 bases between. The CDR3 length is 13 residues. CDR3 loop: CAISVGFQETQYF. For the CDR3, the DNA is TGTGCCATCAGTGTGGGCTTTCAAGAGACCCAGTACTTC.

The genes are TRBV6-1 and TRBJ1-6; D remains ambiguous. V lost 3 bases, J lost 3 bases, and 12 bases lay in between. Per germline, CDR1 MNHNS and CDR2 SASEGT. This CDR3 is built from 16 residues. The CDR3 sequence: CASSDLAGLYNSPLHF. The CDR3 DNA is TGTGCCAGCAGTGATTTGGCCGGTCTCTATAATTCACCCCTCCACTTT.

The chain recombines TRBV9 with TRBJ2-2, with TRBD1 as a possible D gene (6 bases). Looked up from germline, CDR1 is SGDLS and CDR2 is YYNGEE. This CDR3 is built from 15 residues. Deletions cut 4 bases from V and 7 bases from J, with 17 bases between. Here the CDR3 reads CASSPSGTNNGELFF. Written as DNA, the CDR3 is TGTGCCAGCAGCCCCTCCGGGACAAATAACGGGGAGCTGTTTTTT.

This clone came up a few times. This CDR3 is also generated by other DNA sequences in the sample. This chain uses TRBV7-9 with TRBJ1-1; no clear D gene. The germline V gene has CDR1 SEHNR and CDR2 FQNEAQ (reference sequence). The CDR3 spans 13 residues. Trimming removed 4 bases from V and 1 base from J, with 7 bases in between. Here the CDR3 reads CASSSQENTEAFF. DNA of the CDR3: TGTGCCAGCAGCTCTCAGGAGAACACTGAAGCTTTCTTT.

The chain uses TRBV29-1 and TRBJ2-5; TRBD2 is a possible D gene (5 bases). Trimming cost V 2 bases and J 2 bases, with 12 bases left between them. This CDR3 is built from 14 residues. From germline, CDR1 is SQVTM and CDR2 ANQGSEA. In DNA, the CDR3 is TGCAGCGTTGAATTTCTGCGGACTCAAGAGACCCAGTACTTC. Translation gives CSVEFLRTQETQYF.